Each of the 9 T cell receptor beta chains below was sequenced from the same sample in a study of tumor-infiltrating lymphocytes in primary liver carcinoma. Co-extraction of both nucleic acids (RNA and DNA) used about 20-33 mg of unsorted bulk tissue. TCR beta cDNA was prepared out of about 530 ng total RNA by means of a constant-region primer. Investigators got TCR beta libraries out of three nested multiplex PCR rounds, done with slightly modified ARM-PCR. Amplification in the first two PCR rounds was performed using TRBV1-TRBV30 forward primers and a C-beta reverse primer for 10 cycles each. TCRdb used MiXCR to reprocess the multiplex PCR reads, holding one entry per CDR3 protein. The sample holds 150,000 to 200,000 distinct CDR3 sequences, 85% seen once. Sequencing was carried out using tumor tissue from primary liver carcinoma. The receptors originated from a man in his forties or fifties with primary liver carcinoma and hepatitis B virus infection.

The CDR3 region is CASSPRPQSGGETQYF. The CDR3 coding sequence is TGTGCCAGCAGTCCGAGACCACAATCCGGTGGAGAGACCCAGTACTTC. The chain is built from TRBV12-3 or TRBV12-4 and TRBJ2-5, with D uncertain. Trimming stripped 5 bases from V and 4 bases from J, with 20 bases between. The CDR3 contains 16 residues.

The CDR3 region is CAINDGRNTEAFF. CDR3 sequence (DNA): TGTGCCATCAATGATGGTAGGAACACTGAAGCTTTCTTT. V is TRBV6-1 and J is TRBJ1-1; D not certain. The germline gives CDR1 MNHNS, CDR2 SASEGT. V lost 10 bases to trimming and J lost 1 base, with 13 bases between them. The CDR3 totals 13 residues.

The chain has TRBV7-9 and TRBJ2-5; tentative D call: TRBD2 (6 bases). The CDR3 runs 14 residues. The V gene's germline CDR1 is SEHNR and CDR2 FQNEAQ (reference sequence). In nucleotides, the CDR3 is TGTATCAGCAGCTTATCCGGGGGAGAAGAGACCCAGTACTTC. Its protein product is CISSLSGGEETQYF.

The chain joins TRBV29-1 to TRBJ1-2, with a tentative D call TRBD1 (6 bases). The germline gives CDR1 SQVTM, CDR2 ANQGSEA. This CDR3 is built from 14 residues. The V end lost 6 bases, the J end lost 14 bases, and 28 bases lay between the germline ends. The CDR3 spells CSVKFGQSIYDHTF. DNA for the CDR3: TGCAGCGTCAAGTTTGGACAGTCGATCTATGACCATACCTTC.

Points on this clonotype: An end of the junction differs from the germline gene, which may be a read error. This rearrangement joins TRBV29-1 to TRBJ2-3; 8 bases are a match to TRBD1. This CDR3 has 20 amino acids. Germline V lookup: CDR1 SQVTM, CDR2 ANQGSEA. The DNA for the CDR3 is TGCAGCGTTAATGATGCCACTGGACAGGGCAAATGCCCTTTCACAGATACCCAGTATTTT. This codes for CSVNDATGQGKCPFTDTQYF.

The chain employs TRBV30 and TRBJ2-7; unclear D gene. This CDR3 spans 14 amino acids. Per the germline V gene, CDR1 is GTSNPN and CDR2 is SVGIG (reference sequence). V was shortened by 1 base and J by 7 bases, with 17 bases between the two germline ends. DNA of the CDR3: TGTGCCTGGAGTGCGGAGTCCCTCGTGGGGGAGCAGTACTTC. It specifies CAWSAESLVGEQYF.

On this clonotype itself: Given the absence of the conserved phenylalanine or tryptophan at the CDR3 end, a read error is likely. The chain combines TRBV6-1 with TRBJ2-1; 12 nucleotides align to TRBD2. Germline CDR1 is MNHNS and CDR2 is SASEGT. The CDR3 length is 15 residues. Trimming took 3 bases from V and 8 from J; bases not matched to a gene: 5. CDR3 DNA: TGTGCCAGCAGTGAGACTAGCGGGAGTTTCCATGAGCAGTTCTTA. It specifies CASSETSGSFHEQFL.

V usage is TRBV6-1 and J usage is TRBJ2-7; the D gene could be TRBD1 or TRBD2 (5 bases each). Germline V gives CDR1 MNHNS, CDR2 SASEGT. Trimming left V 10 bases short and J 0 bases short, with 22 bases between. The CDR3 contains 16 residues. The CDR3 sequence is CANIRRPPDSSYEQYF. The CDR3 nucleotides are TGTGCCAACATCCGGAGGCCCCCCGACAGCTCCTACGAGCAGTACTTC.

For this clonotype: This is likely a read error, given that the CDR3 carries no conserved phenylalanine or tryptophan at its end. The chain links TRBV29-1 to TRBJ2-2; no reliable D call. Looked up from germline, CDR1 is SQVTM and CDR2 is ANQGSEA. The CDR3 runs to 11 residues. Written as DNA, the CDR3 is TGCAGCGTTGCTGACACCCGGGAGCTGTTTGTT. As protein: CSVADTRELFV.